This T cell receptor (beta chain) was documented in a study of identical twins. TCRdb called the 5' RACE reads again in MiXCR, with one record for every CDR3 protein. The sample carries 400,000 to 500,000 distinct CDR3 sequences, roughly 20% recorded once. About this clonotype itself: Antigen: not known.

Study-level findings and limits: The more abundant beta clonotypes in cord blood had fewer insertions, and memory repertoires did not show this.

The CDR3 extends over 13 amino acids. V lost 4 bases to trimming and J lost 0 bases, with 7 bases between them. In germline, CDR1 is SGHDT, CDR2 YYEEEE. The sample was naive T cells sorted from blood. The TCR originated in a man aged 45-60 years in good health. This chain joins TRBV5-6 and TRBJ1-2; no definite D call. The CDR3: CASSHSANYGYTF. CDR3 nucleotides: TGTGCCAGCAGCCACTCGGCTAACTATGGCTACACCTTC.